This T cell receptor beta chain came from a study of T cells in Graves' hyperthyroidism and ophthalmopathy. Findings and limits, study-wide: The majority of expanded thyroid clonotypes above 0.001 also appeared in blood. It was a median about 7.1 months before onset that the model predicted ophthalmopathy. From stable hyperthyroidism, ophthalmopathy was separated by a 13 V-J model.

This clonotype was detected many times. Its antigen remains unknown. Amplified regions were TCR beta CDR3 sequences from RNA transcripts. First-round RT-PCR targeting the TCR CDR3 was performed with the HTBI primer set. One entry per CDR3 protein, called by TCRdb with MiXCR from the multiplex PCR reads. The sample records about 500,000 distinct CDR3 sequences, about an eighth being singletons. CDR3 length equals 18 residues. The germline V gene encodes CDR1 LGHDT and CDR2 YNNKEL (reference sequence). V lost 0 bases and J lost 7; bases outside the gene matches: 8. The chain has TRBV3-1 and TRBJ2-2, with TRBD2 matching 13 bases. The sequence was obtained from a woman aged 18-29 years with Graves' hyperthyroidism. The sequenced material came from blood. The CDR3 DNA sequence: TGTGCCAGCAGCCAAGAAATTTGGACTAGCGGGAGAGGCGGGGAGCTGTTTTTT. It encodes CASSQEIWTSGRGGELFF.